This entry concerns a single T cell receptor (beta chain). Its antigen remains unidentified. This related bone marrow graft donor gave peripheral blood on the day of marrow donation. The data were taken from a study of T cells after posttransplantation cyclophosphamide. General observations from the study: Donor CD8+ memory clones often dominated recipient blood repertoires at later times. Recipient CMV seropositivity and CMV reactivation strongly tracked TRB clonality.

CDR3 size: 15 residues. The germline V gene encodes CDR1 MNHEY and CDR2 SMNVEV (reference sequence). V lost 7 bases and J lost 3, with 15 bases in between. Only in-frame clones appear in the TCRdb table, and some are missing; sequencing was by immunoSEQ multiplex PCR. Of 3,000 to 4,000 clones in the sample, roughly 60% are singletons; the top ten hold around 25%. The receptor's source is a man aged 30 to 45 in good health and a related stem cell transplant donor. V usage is TRBV27 and J usage is TRBJ2-2; possible D gene TRBD1, 5 bases. Sequencing was carried out using memory CD8+ T cells sorted from blood. The CDR3 is CASKTYRPHTGELFF. CDR3 in DNA: TGTGCCAGCAAAACTTACAGGCCTCACACCGGGGAGCTGTTTTTT.